These T cell receptor beta chains were read from a single sample in a study of vaccination and CD4 T cells after COVID-19. No cognate antigen is known for these TCRs. TCRdb passed the PCR reads through MiXCR, listing each CDR3 protein once. This table has some 16,000 distinct CDR3 sequences, around 52% appearing once. The starting material was CD4+ T cells from blood, cultured in vitro, obtained before SARS-CoV-2 vaccination. The receptors here all came from a human donor who had recovered from COVID-19. The CDR3 runs from the conserved cysteine through the conserved F or W. Fields, in order: clone size, J gene, D gene, V gene, CDR3 protein, CDR3 DNA. The D gene is left open where the match is weak. Size values are once, few and many counts, or a class for expanded clones, and some rows have none.

clone size: NA
J gene: TRBJ2-7
D gene: TRBD1
V gene: TRBV7-2
CDR3 protein: CASSRDRDGDEQYF
CDR3 DNA: TGTGCCAGCAGCCGGGACAGGGACGGCGACGAGCAGTACTTC

clone size: NA
J gene: TRBJ2-7
D gene: NA
V gene: TRBV11-3
CDR3 protein: CASSARDGSYEQYF
CDR3 DNA: TGTGCCAGCAGCGCCCGGGACGGGTCCTACGAGCAGTACTTC

clone size: NA
J gene: TRBJ1-1
D gene: NA
V gene: TRBV27
CDR3 protein: CASSYVNTEAFF
CDR3 DNA: TGTGCCAGCAGTTACGTCAACACTGAAGCTTTCTTT

clone size: NA
J gene: TRBJ1-1
D gene: NA
V gene: TRBV11-3
CDR3 protein: CASSSRDGVNTEAFF
CDR3 DNA: TGTGCCAGCAGCTCCCGGGACGGAGTGAACACTGAAGCTTTCTTT

clone size: few
J gene: TRBJ1-1
D gene: NA
V gene: TRBV7-9
CDR3 protein: CASSLSRGAEAFF
CDR3 DNA: TGTGCCAGCAGCTTATCCAGGGGCGCTGAAGCTTTCTTT

clone size: NA
J gene: TRBJ1-1
D gene: NA
V gene: TRBV6-1
CDR3 protein: CASSDGGVNTEAFF
CDR3 DNA: TGTGCCAGCAGTGACGGGGGCGTGAACACTGAAGCTTTCTTT

clone size: few
J gene: TRBJ2-2
D gene: NA
V gene: TRBV28
CDR3 protein: CATRTATGELFF
CDR3 DNA: TGTGCCACCCGGACTGCCACCGGGGAGCTGTTTTTT

clone size: NA
J gene: TRBJ1-1
D gene: NA
V gene: TRBV11-3
CDR3 protein: CASSLAGTNTEAFF
CDR3 DNA: TGTGCCAGCAGCTTAGCAGGGACGAACACTGAAGCTTTCTTT

clone size: NA
J gene: TRBJ1-2
D gene: NA
V gene: TRBV6-2/TRBV6-3
CDR3 protein: CASSYELGGEDYGYTF
CDR3 DNA: TGTGCCAGCAGTTACGAGCTCGGGGGGGAGGACTATGGCTACACCTTC

clone size: NA
J gene: TRBJ1-2
D gene: TRBD1
V gene: TRBV7-2
CDR3 protein: CASSQDRAGYTF
CDR3 DNA: TGTGCCAGCAGTCAGGACAGGGCTGGCTACACCTTC

clone size: few
J gene: TRBJ2-5
D gene: NA
V gene: TRBV20-1
CDR3 protein: CSAQDTGSGETQYF
CDR3 DNA: TGCAGTGCTCAAGATACAGGTTCCGGCGAGACCCAGTACTTC

clone size: few
J gene: TRBJ2-2
D gene: NA
V gene: TRBV20-1
CDR3 protein: CSARDLGYRGAVNTGELFF
CDR3 DNA: TGCAGTGCTAGAGATCTAGGGTACCGCGGGGCCGTGAACACCGGGGAGCTGTTTTTT

clone size: NA
J gene: TRBJ1-1
D gene: NA
V gene: TRBV6-1
CDR3 protein: CASSNTQTGIPFF
CDR3 DNA: TGTGCCAGCAGTAATACCCAGACAGGCATCCCTTTCTTT

clone size: NA
J gene: TRBJ2-3
D gene: TRBD1
V gene: TRBV11-3
CDR3 protein: CASSSRQGAYSDTQYF
CDR3 DNA: TGTGCCAGCAGCTCCCGACAGGGGGCATACTCAGATACGCAGTATTTT

clone size: NA
J gene: TRBJ2-1
D gene: NA
V gene: TRBV20-1
CDR3 protein: CSARPGPNEQFF
CDR3 DNA: TGCAGTGCTAGACCGGGACCTAATGAGCAGTTCTTC

clone size: NA
J gene: TRBJ2-2
D gene: NA
V gene: TRBV27
CDR3 protein: CASRRGGNTGELFF
CDR3 DNA: TGTGCCAGCAGGAGGGGAGGGAACACCGGGGAGCTGTTTTTT

clone size: NA
J gene: TRBJ2-7
D gene: TRBD1
V gene: TRBV7-9
CDR3 protein: CASSLVLEGAHEQYF
CDR3 DNA: TGTGCCAGCAGCTTAGTATTAGAGGGGGCCCACGAGCAGTACTTC

clone size: NA
J gene: TRBJ1-1
D gene: NA
V gene: TRBV6-5
CDR3 protein: CASSYFEGRGLRAFF
CDR3 DNA: TGTGCCAGCAGTTACTTTGAGGGCAGGGGCTTGAGGGCTTTCTTT

clone size: NA
J gene: TRBJ1-1
D gene: NA
V gene: TRBV19
CDR3 protein: CASRVDWDTEAFF
CDR3 DNA: TGTGCCAGTAGAGTCGACTGGGACACTGAAGCTTTCTTT

clone size: NA
J gene: TRBJ1-1
D gene: NA
V gene: TRBV6-1
CDR3 protein: CASSVWDRKSEAFF
CDR3 DNA: TGTGCCAGCAGTGTATGGGACCGCAAGTCTGAAGCTTTCTTT

clone size: NA
J gene: TRBJ2-3
D gene: TRBD2
V gene: TRBV5-1
CDR3 protein: CASSKGLATDTQYF
CDR3 DNA: TGCGCCAGCAGCAAGGGACTAGCCACAGATACGCAGTATTTT

clone size: NA
J gene: TRBJ1-5
D gene: NA
V gene: TRBV20-1
CDR3 protein: CSARDVGLAGHLSNQPQHF
CDR3 DNA: TGCAGTGCTAGAGATGTCGGGCTAGCGGGACACCTTAGCAATCAGCCCCAGCATTTT

clone size: NA
J gene: TRBJ2-3
D gene: NA
V gene: TRBV5-6
CDR3 protein: CASSLKLALPSTDTQYF
CDR3 DNA: TGTGCCAGCAGCTTAAAACTGGCCCTACCTAGCACAGATACGCAGTATTTT

clone size: NA
J gene: TRBJ2-5
D gene: TRBD2
V gene: TRBV20-1
CDR3 protein: CSARCDRQSHCRLAGGEETQYF
CDR3 DNA: TGCAGTGCTAGGTGTGATCGTCAATCTCACTGCCGACTAGCGGGAGGCGAAGAGACCCAGTACTTC

clone size: NA
J gene: TRBJ2-1
D gene: TRBD2
V gene: TRBV7-8
CDR3 protein: CASSLSLIPGLAGLGNEQFF
CDR3 DNA: TGTGCCAGCAGCTTATCACTGATTCCGGGACTAGCGGGGTTGGGCAATGAGCAGTTCTTC

clone size: NA
J gene: TRBJ1-1
D gene: NA
V gene: TRBV4-1
CDR3 protein: CASSQVGTAEAFF
CDR3 DNA: TGCGCCAGCAGCCAAGTTGGAACGGCTGAAGCTTTCTTT

clone size: NA
J gene: TRBJ1-2
D gene: TRBD1
V gene: TRBV20-1
CDR3 protein: CSAGLQGARGYTF
CDR3 DNA: TGCAGTGCCGGTCTACAGGGGGCGCGTGGCTACACCTTC

clone size: NA
J gene: TRBJ1-1
D gene: NA
V gene: TRBV10-2
CDR3 protein: CASSERGVTEAFF
CDR3 DNA: TGCGCCAGCAGTGAGAGAGGGGTCACTGAAGCTTTCTTT

clone size: NA
J gene: TRBJ1-1
D gene: NA
V gene: TRBV28
CDR3 protein: CASRAMVNTEAFF
CDR3 DNA: TGTGCCAGCAGGGCCATGGTGAACACTGAAGCTTTCTTT

clone size: NA
J gene: TRBJ2-3
D gene: NA
V gene: TRBV20-1
CDR3 protein: CSAHRRNTDTQCF
CDR3 DNA: TGCAGTGCTCACAGAAGAAACACAGATACGCAGTGTTTT

clone size: few
J gene: TRBJ1-1
D gene: NA
V gene: TRBV19
CDR3 protein: CASSIEGRNTEAFF
CDR3 DNA: TGTGCCAGTAGTATCGAGGGTAGGAACACTGAAGCTTTCTTT

clone size: NA
J gene: TRBJ2-1
D gene: TRBD2
V gene: TRBV6-1
CDR3 protein: CASSLGTSGSLSSYNEQFF
CDR3 DNA: TGTGCCAGCAGCCTTGGGACTAGCGGGAGTCTTTCCTCCTACAATGAGCAGTTCTTC

clone size: few
J gene: TRBJ1-5
D gene: NA
V gene: TRBV19
CDR3 protein: CASSVQGISNQPQHF
CDR3 DNA: TGTGCCAGTAGTGTGCAGGGTATTAGCAATCAGCCCCAGCATTTT

clone size: NA
J gene: TRBJ2-6
D gene: TRBD1
V gene: TRBV20-1
CDR3 protein: CSARGDSSSGANVLTF
CDR3 DNA: TGCAGTGCTAGGGGGGACAGTTCCTCTGGGGCCAACGTCCTGACTTTC

clone size: few
J gene: TRBJ1-1
D gene: NA
V gene: TRBV7-8
CDR3 protein: CASTPGTERRGTEAFF
CDR3 DNA: TGTGCCAGCACCCCAGGGACGGAGCGTCGGGGGACTGAAGCTTTCTTT

clone size: few
J gene: TRBJ2-1
D gene: TRBD1
V gene: TRBV7-6
CDR3 protein: CASSRTTGFTGGNEQFF
CDR3 DNA: TGTGCCAGCAGCCGAACCACAGGGTTTACAGGGGGCAATGAGCAGTTCTTC

clone size: NA
J gene: TRBJ2-3
D gene: NA
V gene: TRBV20-1
CDR3 protein: CSAGGGAIDTQYF
CDR3 DNA: TGCAGTGCTGGGGGGGGGGCTATAGATACGCAGTATTTT

clone size: NA
J gene: TRBJ1-5
D gene: NA
V gene: TRBV20-1
CDR3 protein: CSASSSEYSNQPQHF
CDR3 DNA: TGCAGTGCTAGCTCCTCAGAATATAGCAATCAGCCCCAGCATTTT

clone size: NA
J gene: TRBJ1-2
D gene: NA
V gene: TRBV12-3/TRBV12-4
CDR3 protein: CASSLAITGKGYTF
CDR3 DNA: TGTGCCAGCAGTTTAGCGATAACGGGGAAAGGCTACACCTTC

clone size: few
J gene: TRBJ2-3
D gene: TRBD2
V gene: TRBV28
CDR3 protein: CASSPLRLASRQDTQYF
CDR3 DNA: TGTGCCAGCAGTCCATTAAGACTAGCGTCCCGACAGGATACGCAGTATTTT

clone size: once
J gene: TRBJ2-7
D gene: NA
V gene: TRBV6-5
CDR3 protein: CASSYSDRGYEQYF
CDR3 DNA: TGTGCCAGCAGTTACTCTGATCGGGGCTACGAGCAGTACTTC

clone size: NA
J gene: TRBJ1-1
D gene: TRBD1
V gene: TRBV20-1
CDR3 protein: CTCRGLNTEAFF
CDR3 DNA: TGCACCTGTAGGGGGCTGAACACTGAAGCTTTCTTT

clone size: NA
J gene: TRBJ1-6
D gene: NA
V gene: TRBV25-1
CDR3 protein: CASSKSGLESLHF
CDR3 DNA: TGTGCCAGCAGTAAATCGGGGCTGGAGTCCCTCCACTTT

clone size: NA
J gene: TRBJ1-5
D gene: NA
V gene: TRBV19
CDR3 protein: CASSIDGTASNQPQHF
CDR3 DNA: TGTGCCAGTAGTATAGACGGGACGGCTAGCAATCAGCCCCAGCATTTT

clone size: NA
J gene: TRBJ1-2
D gene: NA
V gene: TRBV7-2
CDR3 protein: CASRLDGRWGYTF
CDR3 DNA: TGTGCCAGCAGGTTAGACGGTCGTTGGGGCTACACCTTC

clone size: NA
J gene: TRBJ1-2
D gene: NA
V gene: TRBV6-2/TRBV6-3
CDR3 protein: CASETLDRRRTF
CDR3 DNA: TGTGCCAGCGAAACATTAGACAGGCGCCGCACCTTC

clone size: few
J gene: TRBJ1-2
D gene: NA
V gene: TRBV19
CDR3 protein: CASSIDVPRAGTTF
CDR3 DNA: TGTGCCAGTAGTATAGATGTCCCCAGGGCCGGGACCACCTTC

clone size: few
J gene: TRBJ1-1
D gene: NA
V gene: TRBV19
CDR3 protein: CASRRDSGETEAFF
CDR3 DNA: TGTGCCAGTAGGCGAGATTCGGGGGAAACTGAAGCTTTCTTT